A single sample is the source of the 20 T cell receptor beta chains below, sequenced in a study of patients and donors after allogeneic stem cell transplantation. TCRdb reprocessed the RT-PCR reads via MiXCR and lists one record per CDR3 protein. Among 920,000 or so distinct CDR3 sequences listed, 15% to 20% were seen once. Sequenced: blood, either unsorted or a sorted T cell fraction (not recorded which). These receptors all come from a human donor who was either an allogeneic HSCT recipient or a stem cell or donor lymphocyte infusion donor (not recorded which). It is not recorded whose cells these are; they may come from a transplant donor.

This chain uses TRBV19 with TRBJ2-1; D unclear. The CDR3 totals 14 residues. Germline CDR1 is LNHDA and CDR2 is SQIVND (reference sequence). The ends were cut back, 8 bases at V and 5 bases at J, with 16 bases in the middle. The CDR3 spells CASALAASHNEQFF. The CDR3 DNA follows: TGTGCCAGTGCTTTGGCGGCGAGCCACAATGAGCAGTTCTTC.

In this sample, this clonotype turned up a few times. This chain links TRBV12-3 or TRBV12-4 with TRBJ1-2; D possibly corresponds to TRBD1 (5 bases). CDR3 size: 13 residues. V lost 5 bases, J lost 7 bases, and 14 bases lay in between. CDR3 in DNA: TGTGCCAGCAGTCCGTTGGGGGAGGGTGGCTACACCTTC. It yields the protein CASSPLGEGGYTF.

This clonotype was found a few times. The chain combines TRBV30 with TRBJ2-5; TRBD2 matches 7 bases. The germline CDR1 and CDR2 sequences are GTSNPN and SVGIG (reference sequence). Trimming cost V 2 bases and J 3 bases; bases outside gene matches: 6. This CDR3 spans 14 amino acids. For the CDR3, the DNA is TGTGCCTGGAGTCACGGGGGAGGGGAAGAGACCCAGTACTTC. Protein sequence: CAWSHGGGEETQYF. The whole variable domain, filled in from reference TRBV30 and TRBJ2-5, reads SQTIHQWPATLVQPVGSPLSLECTVEGTSNPNLYWYRQAAGRGLQLLFYSVGIGQISSEVPQNLSASRPQDRQFILSSKKLLLSDSGFYLCAWSHGGGEETQYFGPGTRLLVL.

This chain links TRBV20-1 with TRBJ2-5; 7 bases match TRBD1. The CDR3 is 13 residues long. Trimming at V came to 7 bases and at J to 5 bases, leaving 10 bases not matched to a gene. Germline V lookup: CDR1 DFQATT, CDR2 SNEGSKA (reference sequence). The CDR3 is CSVGQTTRETQYF. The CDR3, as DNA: TGCAGTGTGGGACAGACCACAAGGGAGACCCAGTACTTC.

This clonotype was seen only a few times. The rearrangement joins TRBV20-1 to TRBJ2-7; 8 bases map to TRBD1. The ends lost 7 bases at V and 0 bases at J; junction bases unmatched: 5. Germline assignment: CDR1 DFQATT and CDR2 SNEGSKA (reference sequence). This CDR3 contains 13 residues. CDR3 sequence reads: CSESGQDSYEQYF. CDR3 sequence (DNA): TGCAGTGAATCGGGACAGGACTCCTACGAGCAGTACTTC.

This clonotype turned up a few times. Here the CDR3 reads CSVEAGFGNTEAFF. Written as DNA, the CDR3 is TGCAGCGTTGAAGCAGGGTTCGGGAACACTGAAGCTTTCTTT. The chain joins TRBV29-1 to TRBJ1-1, with D perhaps matching TRBD1 (5 bases). CDR3 length: 14 residues. Trimming pared 1 base from V and 1 base from J, leaving 10 bases between. In germline, CDR1 is SQVTM, CDR2 ANQGSEA. Using reference TRBV29-1 and TRBJ1-1 for the parts outside the CDR3, the full variable domain is SAVISQKPSRDICQRGTSLTIQCQVDSQVTMMFWYRQQPGQSLTLIATANQGSEATYESGFVIDKFPISRPNLTFSTLTVSNMSPEDSSIYLCSVEAGFGNTEAFFGQGTRLTVV.

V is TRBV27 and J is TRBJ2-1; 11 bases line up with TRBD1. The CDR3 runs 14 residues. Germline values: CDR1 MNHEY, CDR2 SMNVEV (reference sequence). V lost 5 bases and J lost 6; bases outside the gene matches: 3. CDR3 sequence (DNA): TGTGCCAGCAGTCCTGGACAGGGGGCCAATGAGCAGTTCTTC. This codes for CASSPGQGANEQFF.

CDR3 amino acids: CASSYSHLPTLSTDTQYF. CDR3 in DNA: TGTGCCAGCAGTTACTCTCACCTACCGACACTTAGCACAGATACGCAGTATTTT. The rearrangement uses TRBV6-5 and TRBJ2-3, with unresolved D. This CDR3 is 18 amino acids long. The germline V gene has CDR1 MNHEY and CDR2 SVGAGI. Trimming removed 0 bases at V and 0 bases at J, with 16 bases between.

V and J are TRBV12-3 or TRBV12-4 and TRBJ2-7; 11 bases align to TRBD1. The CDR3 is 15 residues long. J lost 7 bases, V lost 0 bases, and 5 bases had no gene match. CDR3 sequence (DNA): TGTGCCAGCAGTTTAGCGGACAGGGGGCATCGTGAGCAGTACTTC. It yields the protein CASSLADRGHREQYF.

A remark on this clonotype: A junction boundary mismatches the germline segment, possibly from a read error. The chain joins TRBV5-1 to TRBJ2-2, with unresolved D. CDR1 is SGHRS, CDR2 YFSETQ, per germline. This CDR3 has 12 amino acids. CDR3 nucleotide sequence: TGCGCCACCAGCCCCGTCACCGGGGAGCTGTTTTTT. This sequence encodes CATSPVTGELFF.

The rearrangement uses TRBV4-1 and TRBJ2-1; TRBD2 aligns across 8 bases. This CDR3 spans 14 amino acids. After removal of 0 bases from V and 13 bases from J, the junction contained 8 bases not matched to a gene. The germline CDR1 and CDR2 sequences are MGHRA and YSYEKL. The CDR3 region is CASSQDRISGRQFF. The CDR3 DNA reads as TGCGCCAGCAGCCAAGATCGGATAAGCGGGAGACAGTTCTTC.

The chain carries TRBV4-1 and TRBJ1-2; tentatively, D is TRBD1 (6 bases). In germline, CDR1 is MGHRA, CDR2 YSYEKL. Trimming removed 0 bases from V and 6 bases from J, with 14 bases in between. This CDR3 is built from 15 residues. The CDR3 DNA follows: TGCGCCAGCAGCCAAGATGATTTAAACAGGGATGGCTACACCTTC. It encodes CASSQDDLNRDGYTF.

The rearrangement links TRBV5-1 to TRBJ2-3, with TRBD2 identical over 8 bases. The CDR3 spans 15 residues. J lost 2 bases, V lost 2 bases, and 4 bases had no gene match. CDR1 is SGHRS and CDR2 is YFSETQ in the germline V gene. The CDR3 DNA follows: TGCGCCAGCAGCTTAGCGGGAGTGGTCACAGATACGCAGTATTTT. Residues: CASSLAGVVTDTQYF.

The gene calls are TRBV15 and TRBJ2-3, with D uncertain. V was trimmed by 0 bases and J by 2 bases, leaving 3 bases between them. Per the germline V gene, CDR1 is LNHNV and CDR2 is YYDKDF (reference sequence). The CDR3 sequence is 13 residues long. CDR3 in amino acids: CATSRDHTDTQYF. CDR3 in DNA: TGTGCCACCAGCAGAGATCACACAGATACGCAGTATTTT.

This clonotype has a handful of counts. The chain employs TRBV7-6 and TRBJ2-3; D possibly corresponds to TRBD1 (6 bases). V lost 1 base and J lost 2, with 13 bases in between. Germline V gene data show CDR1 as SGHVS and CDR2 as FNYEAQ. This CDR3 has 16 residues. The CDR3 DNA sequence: TGTGCCAGCAGCTTAGGGTCAGGGGCCGTCACAGATACGCAGTATTTT. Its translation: CASSLGSGAVTDTQYF.

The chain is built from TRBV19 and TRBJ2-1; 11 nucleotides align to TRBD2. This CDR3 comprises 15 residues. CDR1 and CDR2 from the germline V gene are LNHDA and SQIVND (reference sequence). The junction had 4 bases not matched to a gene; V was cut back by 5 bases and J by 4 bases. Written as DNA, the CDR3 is TGTGCCAGTAGTCCGGGACTAGCGGAATACAATGAGCAGTTCTTC. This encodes CASSPGLAEYNEQFF. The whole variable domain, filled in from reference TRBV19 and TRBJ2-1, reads DGGITQSPKYLFRKEGQNVTLSCEQNLNHDAMYWYRQDPGQGLRLIYYSQIVNDFQKGDIAEGYSVSREKKESFPLTVTSAQKNPTAFYLCASSPGLAEYNEQFFGPGTRLTVL.

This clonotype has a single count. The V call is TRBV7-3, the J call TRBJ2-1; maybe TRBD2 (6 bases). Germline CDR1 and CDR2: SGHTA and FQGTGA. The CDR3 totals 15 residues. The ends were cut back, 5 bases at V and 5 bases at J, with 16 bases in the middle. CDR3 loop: CASSNTSRSNNEQFF. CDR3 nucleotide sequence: TGTGCCAGCAGCAATACTAGCCGGTCAAACAATGAGCAGTTCTTC. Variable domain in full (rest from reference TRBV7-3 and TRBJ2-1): GAGVSQTPSNKVTEKGKYVELRCDPISGHTALYWYRQSLGQGPEFLIYFQGTGAADDSGLPNDRFFAVRPEGSVSTLKIQRTERGDSAVYLCASSNTSRSNNEQFFGPGTRLTVL.

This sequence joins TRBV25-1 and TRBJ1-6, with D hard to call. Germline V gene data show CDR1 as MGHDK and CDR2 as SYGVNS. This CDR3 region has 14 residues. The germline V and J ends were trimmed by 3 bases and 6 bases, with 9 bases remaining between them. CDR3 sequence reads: CASSEDQINSPLHF. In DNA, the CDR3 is TGTGCCAGCAGTGAGGACCAAATTAATTCACCCCTCCACTTT.

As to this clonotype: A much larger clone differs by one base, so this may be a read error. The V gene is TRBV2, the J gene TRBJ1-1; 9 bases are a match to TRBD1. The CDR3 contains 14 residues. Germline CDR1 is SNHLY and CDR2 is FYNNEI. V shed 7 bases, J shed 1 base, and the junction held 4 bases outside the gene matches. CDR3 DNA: TGTGCCAGCACCACGGGACAGGGGAACACTGAAGCTTTCTTT. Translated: CASTTGQGNTEAFF.

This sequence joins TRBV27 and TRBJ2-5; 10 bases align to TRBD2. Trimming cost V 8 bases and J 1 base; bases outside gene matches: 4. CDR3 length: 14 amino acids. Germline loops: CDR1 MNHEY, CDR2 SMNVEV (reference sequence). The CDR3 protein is CASGSGGGQETQYF. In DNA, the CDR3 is TGTGCCAGCGGGAGCGGGGGGGGCCAAGAGACCCAGTACTTC.